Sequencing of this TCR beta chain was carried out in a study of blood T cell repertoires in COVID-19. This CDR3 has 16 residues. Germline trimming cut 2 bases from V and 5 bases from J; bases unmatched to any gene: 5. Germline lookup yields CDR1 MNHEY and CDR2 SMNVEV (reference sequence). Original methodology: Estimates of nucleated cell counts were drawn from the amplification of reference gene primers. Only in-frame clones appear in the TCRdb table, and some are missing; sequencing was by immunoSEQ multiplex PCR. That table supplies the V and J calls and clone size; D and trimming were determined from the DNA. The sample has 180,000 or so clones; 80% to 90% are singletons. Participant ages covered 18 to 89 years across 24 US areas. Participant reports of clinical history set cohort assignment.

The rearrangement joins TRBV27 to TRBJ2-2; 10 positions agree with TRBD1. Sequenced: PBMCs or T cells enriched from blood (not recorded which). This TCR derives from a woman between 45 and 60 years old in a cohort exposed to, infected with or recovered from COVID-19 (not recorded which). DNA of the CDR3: TGTGCCAGCAGTTTAAGGCGGGACAGGGGTACCGGGGAGCTGTTTTTT. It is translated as CASSLRRDRGTGELFF.